These 18 T cell receptor beta chains were sequenced from one sample in a study of blood T cell repertoires in COVID-19. Generated by immunoSEQ multiplex PCR, the TCRdb table keeps only in-frame clones and is missing some. The sample lists around 93,000 clones; around nine tenths were seen once. Sequencing was performed on peripheral blood. The receptors come from a man aged 80 or over with acute or convalescent COVID-19.

The J gene is TRBJ1-5, the V gene TRBV28, with a tentative D call TRBD1 (5 bases). Germline V lookup: CDR1 MDHEN, CDR2 SYDVKM. V was pared by 8 bases and J by 0 bases, with 11 bases between. The CDR3 is made up of 14 amino acids. CDR3 DNA sequence: TGTGCCAGCCTCCGGGGGGATAGCAATCAGCCCCAGCATTTT. This codes for CASLRGDSNQPQHF.

The rearrangement joins TRBV2 to TRBJ1-2; D is possibly TRBD1 (5 bases). V lost 6 bases and J lost 5, with 13 bases in between. The length of the CDR3 is 13 residues. Germline-derived CDR1 and CDR2 are SNHLY and FYNNEI. CDR3 residues: CASSAGTDYGYTF. In nucleotides, the CDR3 is TGTGCCAGCAGCGCCGGGACTGATTATGGCTACACCTTC.

The chain joins TRBV19 to TRBJ1-5; D gene unclear. The CDR3 is 15 amino acids. The germline V and J ends were trimmed by 6 bases and 5 bases, with 17 bases remaining between them. Germline lookup yields CDR1 LNHDA and CDR2 SQIVND (reference sequence). The CDR3 coding sequence is TGTGCCAGTAGAAGTGAGAGCGGTCTTCATCAGCCCCAGCATTTT. As protein: CASRSESGLHQPQHF.

This clone has only a few counts. The CDR3 loop is CATSDLHSDSNQPQHF. For the CDR3, the DNA is TGTGCCACCAGTGATTTGCACAGTGATAGCAATCAGCCCCAGCATTTT. The rearrangement joins TRBV24-1 to TRBJ1-5; no clear D. Looked up from germline, CDR1 is KGHDR and CDR2 is SFDVKD. This CDR3 has 16 amino acids. Between the trimmed V and J ends, which lost 0 bases and 0 bases, there was a span of 8 bases.

This clone was observed a few times. The chain employs TRBV18 and TRBJ1-6; D is uncertain. CDR1 and CDR2 from the germline V gene are KGHSH and LQKENI. Between the trimmed V and J ends, which lost 8 bases and 2 bases, there was a span of 7 bases. This CDR3 has 13 residues. The CDR3 DNA reads as TGTGCCAGCACGGGGACCTATAATTCACCCCTCCACTTT. As protein: CASTGTYNSPLHF.

This clone was seen a handful of times. This chain uses TRBV6-2 or TRBV6-3 with TRBJ1-6; D unresolved. Germline CDR1 and CDR2: MNHEY and SVGEGT. Trimming stripped 4 bases from V and 15 bases from J, with 19 bases between. The CDR3 sequence is 14 residues long. CDR3 sequence: CASSSDMTTHLLHF. The CDR3 coding sequence is TGTGCCAGCAGTTCCGACATGACCACTCATCTCCTCCACTTT.

This chain joins TRBV9 and TRBJ1-2, with 8 bases aligning to TRBD1. V lost 4 bases to trimming and J lost 8 bases; unmatched junction nucleotides: 10. There are 14 residues in the CDR3. In germline, CDR1 is SGDLS, CDR2 YYNGEE. CDR3 nucleotide sequence: TGTGCCAGCAGCCCCTCCGGACAGGGCTGGGGCTACACCTTC. Translation gives CASSPSGQGWGYTF.

The chain employs TRBV4-3 and TRBJ1-3; 10 bases line up with TRBD1. The V and J ends lost 1 base and 4 bases, in that order; junction bases with no gene match: 7. Germline CDR1 reads LGHNA; CDR2 reads YSLEER. This CDR3 has 17 amino acids. The chain's CDR3 is CASSQGGTGAAGNTIYF. In nucleotides, the CDR3 is TGCGCCAGCAGCCAAGGGGGGACAGGGGCTGCGGGAAACACCATATATTTT.

The chain recombines TRBV28 with TRBJ2-5; 13 bases are shared with TRBD2. V lost 4 bases and J lost 3; bases outside the gene matches: 5. The CDR3 has 16 residues. Germline assignment: CDR1 MDHEN and CDR2 SYDVKM. The CDR3 is CASSSILAGGKETQYF. As DNA, the CDR3 is TGTGCCAGCAGTTCCATACTAGCGGGAGGGAAAGAGACCCAGTACTTC.

V usage is TRBV5-6 and J usage is TRBJ2-1; TRBD1 matches at 9 bases. The CDR3 covers 17 residues. Germline assignment: CDR1 SGHDT and CDR2 YYEEEE. With 1 base clipped from V and 6 bases from J, the junction kept 11 bases outside the gene matches. The CDR3 spells CASSLLTGTGISNEQFF. CDR3 in DNA: TGTGCCAGCAGCTTGTTGACGGGGACAGGGATTTCCAATGAGCAGTTCTTC.

J is TRBJ2-2 and V is TRBV5-5, with D possibly being TRBD1 (6 bases). CDR1 and CDR2 from the germline V gene are SGHKS and YYEKEE (reference sequence). The V end was cut by 4 bases, the J end by 1 base, with 14 bases between. CDR3 length equals 16 residues. Written as DNA, the CDR3 is TGTGCCAGCAGCAGCTTTACAGGGTTGAACACCGGGGAGCTGTTTTTT. The encoded protein is CASSSFTGLNTGELFF.

The CDR3 nucleotides read TGTGCCAGCAGTTACTCTGGCGGGGTTAACACTGAAGCTTTCTTT. Its protein product is CASSYSGGVNTEAFF. The chain recombines TRBV6-5 with TRBJ1-1; the D is unclear. This CDR3 spans 15 amino acids. Germline CDR1 is MNHEY and CDR2 is SVGAGI. With 0 bases removed from V and 2 bases from J, the gap between germline ends came to 10 bases.

This chain links TRBV19 with TRBJ1-4, with TRBD1 as a possible D gene (5 bases). CDR3 length: 15 amino acids. V lost 6 bases, J lost 0 bases, and 11 bases lay in between. Germline V gene data show CDR1 as LNHDA and CDR2 as SQIVND (reference sequence). This CDR3 reads CASRGHGATNEKLFF. The CDR3 DNA reads as TGTGCCAGTAGGGGGCATGGGGCAACTAATGAAAAACTGTTTTTT.

The chain employs TRBV9 and TRBJ1-2, with D possibly matching TRBD1 (6 bases). Germline-derived CDR1 and CDR2 are SGDLS and YYNGEE. V was cut by 3 bases and J by 4 bases, with 7 bases left in between. The CDR3 is 12 amino acids. The CDR3 reads CASSADSYGYTF. The CDR3 nucleotides read TGTGCCAGCAGCGCGGACAGCTATGGCTACACCTTC. Full variable domain (outside the CDR3, taken from reference TRBV9 and TRBJ1-2): DSGVTQTPKHLITATGQRVTLRCSPRSGDLSVYWYQQSLDQGLQFLIQYYNGEERAKGNILERFSAQQFPDLHSELNLSSLELGDSALYFCASSADSYGYTFGSGTRLTVV.

The V and J genes are TRBV28 and TRBJ1-5, with D possibly being TRBD1 (5 bases). CDR1 is MDHEN and CDR2 is SYDVKM in the germline V gene. The CDR3 runs 15 residues. Trimming left V 4 bases short and J 1 base short, with 11 bases between. The CDR3 loop reads CASSSDSKSNQPQHF. The CDR3 DNA reads as TGTGCCAGCAGTTCCGACAGCAAAAGCAATCAGCCCCAGCATTTT.

The J gene is TRBJ2-2, the V gene TRBV10-2; a possible D gene is TRBD1 (5 bases). Germline loops: CDR1 WSHSY, CDR2 SAAADI. V lost 3 bases to trimming and J lost 1 base, with 12 bases between them. The CDR3 is made up of 16 amino acids. CDR3 sequence (DNA): TGCGCCAGCAGTGATGGGGCAGCGAAGAACACCGGGGAGCTGTTTTTT. This encodes CASSDGAAKNTGELFF.

This clone came up once. V usage is TRBV5-1 and J usage is TRBJ1-1; tentative D call: TRBD1 (5 bases). This CDR3 spans 14 amino acids. Germline V CDR1 and CDR2: SGHRS, YFSETQ. V was cut by 3 bases and J by 4 bases, with 13 bases left in between. The CDR3 protein is CASSSAPGSTEAFF. The CDR3 DNA reads as TGCGCCAGCAGCTCGGCCCCAGGGTCCACTGAAGCTTTCTTT.

V is TRBV19 and J is TRBJ1-5, with D maybe TRBD1 (6 bases). Trimming removed 6 bases from V and 0 bases from J, with 12 bases in between. Germline V CDR1 and CDR2: LNHDA, SQIVND (reference sequence). This CDR3 is built from 15 residues. The CDR3 nucleotides read TGTGCCAGTAGCAAGGACAGCTTTAGCAATCAGCCCCAGCATTTT. This codes for CASSKDSFSNQPQHF.